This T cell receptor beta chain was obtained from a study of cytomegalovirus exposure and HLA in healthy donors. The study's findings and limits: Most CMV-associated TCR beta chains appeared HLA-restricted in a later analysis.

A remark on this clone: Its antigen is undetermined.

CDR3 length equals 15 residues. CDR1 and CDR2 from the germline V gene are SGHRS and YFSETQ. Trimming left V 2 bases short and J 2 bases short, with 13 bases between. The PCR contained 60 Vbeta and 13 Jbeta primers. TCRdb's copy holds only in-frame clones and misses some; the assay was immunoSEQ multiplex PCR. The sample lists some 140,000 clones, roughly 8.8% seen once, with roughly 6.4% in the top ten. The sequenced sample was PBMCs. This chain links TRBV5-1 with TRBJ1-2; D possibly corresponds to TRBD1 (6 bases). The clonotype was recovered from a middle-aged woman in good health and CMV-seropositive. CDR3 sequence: CASSFDRPWNYGYTF. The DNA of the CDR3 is TGCGCCAGCAGCTTTGACAGGCCATGGAACTATGGCTACACCTTC.